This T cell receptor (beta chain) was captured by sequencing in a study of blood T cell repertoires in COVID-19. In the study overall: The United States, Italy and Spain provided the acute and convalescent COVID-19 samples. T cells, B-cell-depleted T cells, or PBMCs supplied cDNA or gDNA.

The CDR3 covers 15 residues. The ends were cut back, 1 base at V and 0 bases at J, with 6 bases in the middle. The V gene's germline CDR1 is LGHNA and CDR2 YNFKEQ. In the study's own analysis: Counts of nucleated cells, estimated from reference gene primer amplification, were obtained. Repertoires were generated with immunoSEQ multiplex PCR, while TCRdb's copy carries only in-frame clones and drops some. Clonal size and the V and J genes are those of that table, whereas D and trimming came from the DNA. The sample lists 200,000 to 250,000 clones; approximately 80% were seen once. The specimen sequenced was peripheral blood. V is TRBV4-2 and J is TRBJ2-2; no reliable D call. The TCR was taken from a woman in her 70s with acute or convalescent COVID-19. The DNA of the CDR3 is TGTGCCAGCAGCCAAGGAGGTACGAACACCGGGGAGCTGTTTTTT. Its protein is CASSQGGTNTGELFF.